The sequence of this T cell receptor beta chain was determined in a study of shared clonotypes between healthy human individuals. Samples underwent the assay at deep level. How the authors handled the data: Junction-only sequences produced by ImmunoSEQ had no quality scores, so filtering differed. Using immunoSEQ multiplex PCR, the repertoire was profiled, and TCRdb retains in-frame clones only, with some absent. V, J and clone size are taken as reported in that table, and D and trimming were inferred from the DNA itself. The table has 700,000 or so clones, 60% to 80% seen once. The V gene's germline CDR1 is MNHNS and CDR2 SASEGT. The CDR3 is made up of 11 amino acids.

The sample was memory CD4+ T cells sorted from blood. As to subset: CD45RA-negative fraction. The rearrangement links TRBV6-1 to TRBJ2-5; D unresolved. TRBJ2-7 explains the end of the DNA better; the J call may be wrong. The TCR sequence derives from a woman aged 25 to 39 in good health. For the CDR3, the DNA is TGTGCCAGCAGTGAGGTGAACGAGCAGTACTTC. Translated: CASSEVNEQYF.